Sequencing of this TCR beta chain was carried out in a study of graft-versus-host responses after intestinal transplantation. Germline loops: CDR1 SGDLS, CDR2 YYNGEE. The CDR3 extends over 16 amino acids. The ends were cut back, 1 base at V and 5 bases at J, with 16 bases in the middle. Overall study findings and caveats: GvH clones occurred in recipient marrow; some first appeared in ileum or blood.

Only in-frame clones appear in the TCRdb table, and some are missing; sequencing was by immunoSEQ multiplex PCR. The table shows about 120,000 clones, with 90% to 95% occurring only once. Concerning this clone itself: Its antigen is unidentified.

This material consisted of unstimulated CD4+ T cells sorted from spleen or lymph node cells, taken before intestinal transplant. The clonotype originates from a human donor who received an intestinal transplant. This chain uses TRBV9 with TRBJ2-1; no clear D gene. CDR3 region: CASSVLGTALDNEQFF. Here the CDR3 DNA reads TGTGCCAGCAGCGTACTCGGTACTGCGTTAGACAATGAGCAGTTCTTC.